This T cell receptor (beta chain) originates from a study of graft-versus-host responses after intestinal transplantation. Study-wide results and limits: GvH clonotypes were identified within recipient marrow, with a subset emerging first in ileum or blood.

Concerning this clone itself: The antigen is unknown.

Assay: immunoSEQ multiplex PCR; the TCRdb copy retains only in-frame clones and omits some. Here the sample spans 33,000 or so clones, around 94% being singletons. The source is a human patient who received an intestinal transplant, so some T cells may come from the graft donor. The sample consisted of PBMCs, taken 16 days after intestinal transplant.

The CDR3 is CASSVAQREGTYNEQFF. DNA for the CDR3: TGTGCCAGCAGCGTAGCTCAGCGGGAGGGCACCTACAATGAGCAGTTCTTC. The rearrangement links TRBV9 to TRBJ2-1, with 10 bases that match TRBD2. The CDR3 is 17 amino acids. From germline, CDR1 is SGDLS and CDR2 YYNGEE. Trimming cost V 0 bases and J 2 bases; bases outside gene matches: 5. Based on the CDR3 plus reference TRBV9 and TRBJ2-1, the full variable domain is DSGVTQTPKHLITATGQRVTLRCSPRSGDLSVYWYQQSLDQGLQFLIQYYNGEERAKGNILERFSAQQFPDLHSELNLSSLELGDSALYFCASSVAQREGTYNEQFFGPGTRLTVL.